This T cell receptor beta chain came from a study of shared T cell receptors in the human thymus listed by TCRdb under 2021. In terms of the full investigation: The study investigated the way shared, self-reactive T-cell receptor alpha chains are produced in the human thymus.

The library came from the immunoSEQ multiplex PCR assay. The table comes from immuneACCESS by way of TCRdb, which keeps in-frame sequences with V and J called. Part of the clones is missing from these tables; in studies checked, under half for an unresolved V gene and the rest for unknown reasons. The sample table shows approximately 730,000 clones, and 80% to 90% are seen once. Clones ranked in the top ten supply 0.008% to 0.011% of the sample. The count of this clone is one. It lacks a known antigen. No base-level quality is on record; no much larger clone is a single base apart. The same specimen was also included in a second study, on human thymus T cells. The second source states: Immunologically healthy infants undergoing open corrective cardiac surgery for congenital heart defects in Finland were used as donors. Thymus tissue was collected as surgical resects that were removed during corrective cardiac surgery. Biased V and J gene segment usage appeared to be present in both thymic and peripheral blood repertoires. According to the related research, thymic TCR repertoires were highly overlapping among unrelated individuals. The study used 7 to 9 infant thymus samples plus four related peripheral blood samples to characterize TCR alpha and beta repertoires. Donor ages ranged from roughly 6 to 244 days, and the cohort comprised roughly six male and two female infants. Thymocytes were mechanically released from the tissue and were stored as pellets of roughly 9.5-30 million cells at -70 degrees C. A QIAsymphony instrument was used to extract genomic DNA from frozen cell pellets. TCRB and TCRAD loci were amplified from a standardized quantity of quality-controlled genomic DNA using the immunoSEQ multiplex PCR assay. The V(D)J region was spanned by amplicons of a length sufficient to cover the CDR3 and to identify V and J genes. The commercial immunoSEQ service was used to sequence amplicons on an Illumina platform. Primer bias and sequencing errors were corrected as previously described, and TCRAD and TCRB definitions were based on the IMGT database. Repertoires were analysed with immunoSEQ Analyzer 3.0 and VDJTools, covering basic statistics, V/J segment usage, diversity estimates, rarefaction and pairwise overlap. Diversity was estimated using the Chao1, ChaoE, Efron-Thisted, Shannon and inverse Simpson indices, and was also estimated on datasets down-sampled to the size of the smallest sample. Repertoire overlap was determined by strict matching of CDR3 nucleotide sequence, V gene and J gene, and Jaccard-based multidimensional scaling clustering was applied. On average, thymus samples gave roughly 740,000 unique TCRB clonotypes, whereas blood samples gave around 80,000.

The sequencing input was thymocytes. The sequence was obtained from a girl under three years old with a congenital heart defect. Donor details come from another sample of the same person, matched by shared clones.

The CDR3 amino acid sequence is: CASSYLVGTGQETQYF. The nucleotide sequence is given as TGTGCCAGCAGTTACCTGGTCGGGACAGGCCAAGAGACCCAGTACTTC. Here the chain combines TRBV6-5 and TRBJ2-5; the central 8 bases match TRBD1. CDR1 MNHEY and CDR2 SVGAGI are derived from the germline V gene. From V the trimming removes 2 bases and from J it removes 1 base, while the gene matches leave 6 bases of the junction unaccounted for. The CDR3 covers 16 residues, taking in both the cysteine and the phenylalanine. Just CDR3 DNA is preserved here, 48 bases in frame from base 1.